The 17 T cell receptor beta chains presented below share a single source sample, sequenced in a study of shared clonotypes between healthy human individuals. TCRdb keeps only in-frame clones here, not all; method: immunoSEQ multiplex PCR. The sample comprises 450,000 to 500,000 clones, about 80% of which are singletons, and approximately 12% rests with the top ten. Sequenced input: PBMCs. The source is a woman between 40 and 50 years old in good health. Some clones in this sample may be carry-over from other donors' samples.

The chain joins TRBV9 to TRBJ2-7; TRBD2 aligns across 16 bases. CDR1 is SGDLS, CDR2 YYNGEE, per germline. V was clipped by 3 bases and J by 2 bases; unmatched bases: 8. This CDR3 is 18 amino acids long. CDR3 sequence (DNA): TGTGCCAGCAGCGCCGACAGGGGACTAGCGGGAGGGACCTACGAGCAGTACTTC. Protein sequence: CASSADRGLAGGTYEQYF.

This clone was recorded a few times. V and J are TRBV2 and TRBJ1-2; no clear D gene. Germline assignment: CDR1 SNHLY and CDR2 FYNNEI. Trimming cost V 5 bases and J 7 bases, with 8 bases left between them. This CDR3 region has 11 residues. CDR3 sequence reads: CASSRPTGYTF. The CDR3 region has the DNA TGTGCCAGCAGTAGGCCAACTGGCTACACCTTC.

The CDR3 region is CASSPQGAQSYEQYF. The CDR3 bases are TGTGCCAGCAGCCCACAGGGGGCACAATCCTACGAGCAGTACTTC. The chain is built from TRBV7-3 and TRBJ2-7; TRBD1 matches at 9 bases. V was clipped by 5 bases and J by 1 base; unmatched bases: 6. CDR1 is SGHTA and CDR2 is FQGTGA in the germline V gene. The length of the CDR3 is 15 residues.

The rearrangement uses TRBV10-1 and TRBJ2-5; TRBD1 or TRBD2 may be the D gene (5 bases each). The J call may not be correct, given that the DNA end is closer to TRBJ2-7. The CDR3 is 13 amino acids. Germline CDR1 WNHNN, CDR2 SYGVQD (reference sequence). The CDR3: CASSDRTDSEQYF. CDR3 in DNA: TGCGCCAGCAGTGACCGGACTGACAGCGAGCAGTACTTC.

The chain uses TRBV6-5 and TRBJ1-5; a weak D match, TRBD1 (5 bases). The V end lost 4 bases, the J end lost 4 bases, and 8 bases lay between the germline ends. Germline V gene data show CDR1 as MNHEY and CDR2 as SVGAGI. The CDR3 is made up of 13 amino acids. The CDR3 DNA is TGTGCCAGCAGTTGGGGGGGGAATCAGCCCCAGCATTTT. Translating gives CASSWGGNQPQHF.

This chain uses TRBV11-2 with TRBJ2-7; D ambiguous. V lost 6 bases and J 5 bases, leaving 17 bases between the germline ends. CDR3 length: 14 amino acids. The germline CDR1 and CDR2 sequences are SGHAT and FQNNGV. The CDR3 is CASSRVSPEDEQYF. DNA of the CDR3: TGTGCCAGCAGTCGGGTCTCTCCCGAGGACGAGCAGTACTTC.

The genes are TRBV15 and TRBJ2-3; D not certain. V shed 0 bases and J shed 2 bases, with 9 bases lying between them. The CDR3 contains 15 residues. Germline loops: CDR1 LNHNV, CDR2 YYDKDF (reference sequence). CDR3 sequence reads: CATSRDARTTDTQYF. The DNA of the CDR3 is TGTGCCACCAGCAGAGATGCCAGGACCACAGATACGCAGTATTTT.

The chain recombines TRBV5-1 with TRBJ2-3; 9 nucleotides agree with TRBD1. From germline, CDR1 is SGHRS and CDR2 YFSETQ. V lost 3 bases, J lost 3 bases, and 5 bases stayed unmatched. The CDR3 runs to 15 residues. The CDR3 is CASSSGQGSTDTQYF. CDR3 in DNA: TGCGCCAGCAGCTCAGGACAGGGGAGTACAGATACGCAGTATTTT.

The CDR3 here is CASSQGAGLSGANVLTF. The CDR3 nucleotides are TGTGCCAGCAGTCAGGGGGCTGGTCTCTCTGGGGCCAACGTCCTGACTTTC. V usage is TRBV6-4 and J usage is TRBJ2-6; TRBD1 matches at 8 bases. V lost 5 bases and J lost 0; bases outside the gene matches: 6. This CDR3 contains 17 residues. Germline V gene sequence: CDR1 MRHNA, CDR2 SNTAGT.

The V call is TRBV5-5, the J call TRBJ2-7; D might be TRBD1 or TRBD2, each matching 5 bases. V lost 4 bases and J 3 bases, leaving 14 bases between the germline ends. This CDR3 is built from 14 residues. CDR1 and CDR2 from the germline V gene are SGHKS and YYEKEE (reference sequence). The CDR3 nucleotides read TGTGCCAGCAGCAGCCGGGACGGGTACTACGAGCAGTACTTC. Translated: CASSSRDGYYEQYF.

The chain employs TRBV7-9 and TRBJ2-1; 7 nucleotides align to TRBD2. V was pared by 8 bases and J by 8 bases, with 12 bases of the junction left unmatched. The CDR3 spans 14 residues. Per the germline V gene, CDR1 is SEHNR and CDR2 is FQNEAQ (reference sequence). CDR3 sequence reads: CASGPRTSSYEQFF. CDR3 nucleotide sequence: TGTGCCAGCGGACCTCGGACTAGTTCCTATGAGCAGTTCTTC.

This clone appeared a few times. The CDR3 loop reads CASSLLSSPPGPQHF. The CDR3 region has the DNA TGTGCCAGCAGTTTGCTTAGCAGTCCACCTGGGCCCCAGCATTTT. The V and J genes are TRBV28 and TRBJ1-5, with D hard to call. The CDR3 is 15 amino acids. The germline CDR1 and CDR2 sequences are MDHEN and SYDVKM. V dropped 3 bases and J dropped 9 bases, with 18 bases sitting between them.

This clone appeared a few times. J is TRBJ1-4 and V is TRBV4-1; D is unresolved. Germline-derived CDR1 and CDR2 are MGHRA and YSYEKL. With 0 bases removed from V and 3 bases from J, the gap between germline ends came to 17 bases. The CDR3 runs 18 residues. The CDR3 reads CASSQEVLRGWANEKLFF. CDR3 bases: TGCGCCAGCAGCCAAGAGGTCCTCCGGGGTTGGGCTAATGAAAAACTGTTTTTT.

This sequence joins TRBV11-3 and TRBJ2-2, with D possibly TRBD2 on 6 matching bases. Germline-derived CDR1 and CDR2 are SGHNT and YENEEA. Deletions cut 1 base from V and 1 base from J, with 7 bases between. The CDR3 consists of 15 residues. The CDR3: CASSLGSGNTGELFF. The CDR3 DNA sequence: TGTGCCAGCAGCTTAGGTAGCGGGAACACCGGGGAGCTGTTTTTT.

V is TRBV9 and J is TRBJ2-3, with TRBD2 matching over 11 bases. Germline V gene lookup returns CDR1 SGDLS and CDR2 YYNGEE. The CDR3 is made up of 16 amino acids. V was pared by 0 bases and J by 3 bases, with 3 bases of the junction left unmatched. CDR3 amino acids: CASSVGSSGRTDTQYF. Written as DNA, the CDR3 is TGTGCCAGCAGCGTAGGGTCTAGCGGGAGGACAGATACGCAGTATTTT.

The chain joins TRBV29-1 to TRBJ1-5; D uncertain. Germline CDR1 reads SQVTM; CDR2 reads ANQGSEA. V was clipped by 8 bases and J by 5 bases, with 25 bases between them. The CDR3 consists of 16 residues. CDR3 amino acids: CSRTAPSITSYQPQHF. In DNA, the CDR3 is TGCAGCAGGACCGCCCCCTCGATCACCTCATATCAGCCCCAGCATTTT.

In nucleotides, the CDR3 is TGTGCCAGCAGGGGGACTAGTTCCGAGCAGTACTTC. Amino acid sequence: CASRGTSSEQYF. The J gene is TRBJ2-7, the V gene TRBV2, with 8 bases matching TRBD2. The V segment lost 6 bases and the J segment 6 bases; nucleotides outside the gene matches: 4. The CDR3 length is 12 residues. Per germline, CDR1 SNHLY and CDR2 FYNNEI.